This T cell receptor beta chain appears in the sequencing data of a study of post-analysis software for immune sequencing data. Study overall: Relapsing-remitting, secondary progressive and progressive-relapsing multiple sclerosis courses were included.

Details on this clonotype: Its target is unknown.

Overall study results and limits: Normalized Chao1 diversity was significantly reduced in patients versus controls. Batch-matched samples strongly co-clustered by F measure.

Unique molecular identifiers were built into the TCR beta cDNA libraries. One entry per CDR3 protein, called by TCRdb with MiXCR from the PCR reads. In the table there are roughly 600,000 distinct CDR3 sequences, 44% of which are singletons. The TCR sequence derives from a girl aged 5-17 years with multiple sclerosis. Input material: blood.

CDR3 loop: CASSDLPRDYGYTF. CDR3 nucleotide sequence: TGTGCCAGCAGTGACCTCCCCCGGGACTATGGCTACACCTTC. The rearrangement joins TRBV25-1 to TRBJ1-2, with D hard to call. The CDR3 runs to 14 residues. Trimming shortened V by 3 bases and J by 3 bases, and 11 bases separated the two germline ends. Germline values: CDR1 MGHDK, CDR2 SYGVNS.